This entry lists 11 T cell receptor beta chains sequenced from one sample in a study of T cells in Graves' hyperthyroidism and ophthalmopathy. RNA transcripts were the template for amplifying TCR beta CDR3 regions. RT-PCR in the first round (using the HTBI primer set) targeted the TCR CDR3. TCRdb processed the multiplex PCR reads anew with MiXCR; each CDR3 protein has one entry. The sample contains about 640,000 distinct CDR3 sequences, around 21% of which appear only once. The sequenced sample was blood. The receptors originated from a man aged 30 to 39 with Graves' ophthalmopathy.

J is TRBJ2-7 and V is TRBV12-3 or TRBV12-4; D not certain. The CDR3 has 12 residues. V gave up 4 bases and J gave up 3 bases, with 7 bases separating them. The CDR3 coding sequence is TGTGCCAGCAGTTACGGCTTCTACGAGCAGTACTTC. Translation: CASSYGFYEQYF.

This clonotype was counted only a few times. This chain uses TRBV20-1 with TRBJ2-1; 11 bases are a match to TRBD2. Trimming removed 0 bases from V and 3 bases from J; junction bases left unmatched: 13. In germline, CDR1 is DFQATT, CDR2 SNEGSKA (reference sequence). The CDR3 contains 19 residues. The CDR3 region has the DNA TGCAGTGCTAGAGATGCAAAGGGACTAGCGGAAAAACTCTACAATGAGCAGTTCTTC. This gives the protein CSARDAKGLAEKLYNEQFF.

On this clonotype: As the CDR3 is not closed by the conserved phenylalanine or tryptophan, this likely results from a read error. The CDR3 coding sequence is TGTGCCAGCTCCACATACTACGAGCAGTACTCC. Residues: CASSTYYEQYS. V gene TRBV28 combines with J gene TRBJ2-7; D gene unclear. Trimming pared 8 bases from V and 3 bases from J, leaving 8 bases between. The CDR3 spans 11 residues. The germline CDR1 and CDR2 sequences are MDHEN and SYDVKM.

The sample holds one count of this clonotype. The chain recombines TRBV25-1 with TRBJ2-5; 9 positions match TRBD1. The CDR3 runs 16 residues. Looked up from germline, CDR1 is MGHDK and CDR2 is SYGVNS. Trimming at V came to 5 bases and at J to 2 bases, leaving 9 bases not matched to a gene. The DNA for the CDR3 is TGTGCCAGCAGTCGCTCGGACAGGGGATTACAAGAGACCCAGTACTTC. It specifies CASSRSDRGLQETQYF. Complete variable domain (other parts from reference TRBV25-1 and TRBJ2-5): EADIYQTPRYLVIGTGKKITLECSQTMGHDKMYWYQQDPGMELHLIHYSYGVNSTEKGDLSSESTVSRIRTEHFPLTLESARPSHTSQYLCASSRSDRGLQETQYFGPGTRLLVL.

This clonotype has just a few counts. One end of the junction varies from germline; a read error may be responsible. The CDR3 coding sequence is TGCGCCAGCAGCTTTCTAGCGGGCTCCAACGAGCAGTACTTC. Translation gives CASSFLAGSNEQYF. The chain uses TRBV5-1 and TRBJ2-7, with 8 bases fitting TRBD2. CDR1 is SGHRS, CDR2 YFSETQ, per germline. This CDR3 region has 14 residues.

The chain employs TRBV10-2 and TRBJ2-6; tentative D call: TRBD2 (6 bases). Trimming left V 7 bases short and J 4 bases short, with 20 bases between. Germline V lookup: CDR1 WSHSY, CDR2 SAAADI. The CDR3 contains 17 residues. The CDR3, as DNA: TGCGCCAGCACCGAAGCGGGCGGGGACCCGGGGGCCAACGTCCTGACTTTC. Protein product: CASTEAGGDPGANVLTF.

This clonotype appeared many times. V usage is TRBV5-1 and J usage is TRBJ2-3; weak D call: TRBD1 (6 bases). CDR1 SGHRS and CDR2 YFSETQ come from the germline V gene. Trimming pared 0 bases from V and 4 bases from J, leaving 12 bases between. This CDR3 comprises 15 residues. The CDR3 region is CASSLAGVFSDTQYF. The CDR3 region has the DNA TGCGCCAGCAGCTTGGCAGGGGTATTTTCAGATACGCAGTATTTT.

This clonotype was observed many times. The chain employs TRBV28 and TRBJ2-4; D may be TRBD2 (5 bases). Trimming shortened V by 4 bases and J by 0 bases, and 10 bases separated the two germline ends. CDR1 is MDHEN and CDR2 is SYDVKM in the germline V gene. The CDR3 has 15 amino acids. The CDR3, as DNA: TGTGCCAGCAGTTCCAGCGGACTAGCCAAAAACATTCAGTACTTC. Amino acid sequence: CASSSSGLAKNIQYF.

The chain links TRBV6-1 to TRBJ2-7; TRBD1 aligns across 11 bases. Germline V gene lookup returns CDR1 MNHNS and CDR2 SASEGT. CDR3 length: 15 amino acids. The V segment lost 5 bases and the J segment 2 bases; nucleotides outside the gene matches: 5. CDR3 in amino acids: CASSNRDRGTYEQYF. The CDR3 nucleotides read TGTGCCAGCAGTAACCGGGACAGGGGGACCTACGAGCAGTACTTC.

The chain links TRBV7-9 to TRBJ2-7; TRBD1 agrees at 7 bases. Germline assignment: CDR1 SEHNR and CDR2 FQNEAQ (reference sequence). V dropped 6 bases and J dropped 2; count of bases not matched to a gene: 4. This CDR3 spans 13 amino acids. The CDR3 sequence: CASRQGGAYEQYF. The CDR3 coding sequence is TGTGCCAGCAGGCAAGGGGGCGCCTACGAGCAGTACTTC.

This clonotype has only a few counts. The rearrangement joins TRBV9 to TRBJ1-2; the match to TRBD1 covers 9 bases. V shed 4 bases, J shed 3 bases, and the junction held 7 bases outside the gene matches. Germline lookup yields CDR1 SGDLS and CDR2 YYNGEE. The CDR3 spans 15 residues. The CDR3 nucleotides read TGTGCCAGCAGCAACCGACAGGGGGTTTACTATGGCTACACCTTC. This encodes CASSNRQGVYYGYTF.